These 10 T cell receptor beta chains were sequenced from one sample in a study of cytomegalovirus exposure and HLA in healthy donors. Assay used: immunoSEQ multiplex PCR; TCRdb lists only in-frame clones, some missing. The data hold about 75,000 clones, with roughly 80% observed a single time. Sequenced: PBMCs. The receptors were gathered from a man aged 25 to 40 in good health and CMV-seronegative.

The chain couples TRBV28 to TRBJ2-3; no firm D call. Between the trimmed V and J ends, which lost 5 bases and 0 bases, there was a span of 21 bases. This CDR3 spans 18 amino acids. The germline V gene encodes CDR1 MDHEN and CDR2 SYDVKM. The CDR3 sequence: CASSPTLSLARSTDTQYF. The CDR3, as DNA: TGTGCCAGCAGTCCTACCCTGAGCCTTGCCAGGAGCACAGATACGCAGTATTTT.

The CDR3 loop is CASSLAGEVFQETQYF. The CDR3 DNA reads TGCGCCAGCAGCTTGGCCGGGGAGGTATTCCAAGAGACCCAGTACTTC. This rearrangement joins TRBV5-1 to TRBJ2-5; a possible D gene is TRBD2 (6 bases). CDR1 is SGHRS, CDR2 YFSETQ, per germline. Trimming removed 0 bases at V and 1 base at J, with 13 bases between. The CDR3 has 16 amino acids.

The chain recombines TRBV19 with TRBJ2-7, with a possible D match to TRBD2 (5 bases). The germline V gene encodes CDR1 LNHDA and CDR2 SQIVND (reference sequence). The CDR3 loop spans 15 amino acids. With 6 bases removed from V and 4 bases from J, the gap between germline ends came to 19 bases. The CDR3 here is CASRAVKAGSYEQYF. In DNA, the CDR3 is TGTGCCAGTAGAGCAGTTAAGGCGGGTAGTTACGAGCAGTACTTC.

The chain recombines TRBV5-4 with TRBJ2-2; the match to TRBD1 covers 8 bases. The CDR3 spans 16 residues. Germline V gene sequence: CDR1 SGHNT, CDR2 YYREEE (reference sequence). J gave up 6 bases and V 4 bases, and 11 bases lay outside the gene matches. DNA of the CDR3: TGTGCCAGCAGCCCCCTTGCGGGACAGGCAGCCGGGGAGCTGTTTTTT. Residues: CASSPLAGQAAGELFF.

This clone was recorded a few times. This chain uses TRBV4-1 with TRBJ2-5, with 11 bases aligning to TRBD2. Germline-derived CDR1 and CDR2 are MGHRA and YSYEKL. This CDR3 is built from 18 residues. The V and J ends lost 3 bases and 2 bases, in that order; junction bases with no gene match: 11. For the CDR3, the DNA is TGCGCCAGCAGCCATCTCTATGGAGCTAGCGGGGGGCAAGAGACCCAGTACTTC. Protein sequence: CASSHLYGASGGQETQYF.

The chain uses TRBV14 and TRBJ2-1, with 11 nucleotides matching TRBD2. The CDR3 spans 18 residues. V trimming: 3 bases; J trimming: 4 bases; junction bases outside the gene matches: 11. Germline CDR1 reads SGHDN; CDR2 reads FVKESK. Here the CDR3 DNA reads TGTGCCAGCAGCCACCTAGCGGGGGGCATCCACCTTTACAATGAGCAGTTCTTC. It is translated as CASSHLAGGIHLYNEQFF.

CDR3 nucleotides: TGTGCCAGCAGACCCACTCCCGACAGCAACACTGAAGCTTTCTTT. Protein: CASRPTPDSNTEAFF. The genes are TRBV28 and TRBJ1-1, with a possible D match to TRBD1 (5 bases). The CDR3 consists of 15 residues. Germline assignment: CDR1 MDHEN and CDR2 SYDVKM. Trimming stripped 6 bases from V and 2 bases from J, with 16 bases between.

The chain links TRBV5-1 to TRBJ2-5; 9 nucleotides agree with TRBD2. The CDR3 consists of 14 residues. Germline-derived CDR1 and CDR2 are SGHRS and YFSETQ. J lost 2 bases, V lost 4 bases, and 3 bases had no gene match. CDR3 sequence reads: CASSAGGVQETQYF. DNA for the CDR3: TGCGCCAGCAGCGCGGGAGGGGTACAAGAGACCCAGTACTTC.

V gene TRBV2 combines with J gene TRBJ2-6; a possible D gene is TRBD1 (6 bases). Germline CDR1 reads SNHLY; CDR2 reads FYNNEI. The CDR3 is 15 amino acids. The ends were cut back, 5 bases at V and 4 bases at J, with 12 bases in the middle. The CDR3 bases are TGTGCCAGCAGTAGTAACAGGGCCGGGGCCAACGTCCTGACTTTC. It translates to CASSSNRAGANVLTF.

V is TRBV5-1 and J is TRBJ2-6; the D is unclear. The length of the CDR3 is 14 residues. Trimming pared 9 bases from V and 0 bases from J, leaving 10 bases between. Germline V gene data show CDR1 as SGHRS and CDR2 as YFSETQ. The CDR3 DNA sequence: TGCGCCACCGGAGATAACTCTGGGGCCAACGTCCTGACTTTC. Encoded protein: CATGDNSGANVLTF.